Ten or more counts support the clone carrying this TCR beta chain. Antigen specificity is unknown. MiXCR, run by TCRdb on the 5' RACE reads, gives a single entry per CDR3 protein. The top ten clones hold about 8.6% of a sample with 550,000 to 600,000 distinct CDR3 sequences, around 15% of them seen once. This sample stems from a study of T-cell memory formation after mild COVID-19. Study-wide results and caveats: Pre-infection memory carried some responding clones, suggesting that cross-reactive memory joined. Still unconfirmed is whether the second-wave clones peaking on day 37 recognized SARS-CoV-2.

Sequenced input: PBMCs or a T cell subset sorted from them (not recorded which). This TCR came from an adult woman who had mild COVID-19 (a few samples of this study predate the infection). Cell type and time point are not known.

The chain's CDR3 is CATSTESPGEETQYF. CDR3 bases: TGTGCCACCAGCACAGAGTCTCCAGGGGAGGAGACCCAGTACTTC. The chain carries TRBV24-1 and TRBJ2-5; D is possibly TRBD1 (6 bases). V was clipped by 7 bases and J by 5 bases, with 19 bases between them. This CDR3 has 15 residues. In germline, CDR1 is KGHDR, CDR2 SFDVKD.